This record covers a single T cell receptor (beta chain). The sample originates from a study of cytomegalovirus exposure and HLA in healthy donors. There are 12 residues in the CDR3. Germline V gene sequence: CDR1 MDHEN, CDR2 SYDVKM. V lost 7 bases to trimming and J lost 2 bases, with 8 bases between them. Both 60 Vbeta primers and 13 Jbeta primers went into the PCR. TCRdb's copy holds only in-frame clones and misses some; the assay was immunoSEQ multiplex PCR. The sample includes about 120,000 clones, roughly 63% seen only once; the top ten take over 8%. Sequenced input: PBMCs. This TCR came from a man aged 40-50 years in good health and CMV-seropositive. The chain joins TRBV28 to TRBJ1-2, with D tentatively TRBD1 (6 bases). The CDR3 spells CASNGQNYGYTF. DNA of the CDR3: TGTGCCAGCAACGGACAGAACTATGGCTACACCTTC.